The 20 T cell receptor beta chains given below trace back to one sample, sequenced in a study of cytomegalovirus exposure and HLA in healthy donors (dated by TCRdb to about 2017). Libraries were built with the immunoSEQ multiplex PCR assay. TCRdb provides this immuneACCESS table in a form limited to in-frame rearrangements. Some clones are lacking; in checked studies, under half of them reflect an unresolved V gene, and why the rest are absent is not known. The sample contains 110,000 to 150,000 clones, about nine tenths of them found a single time. The ten top clones hold roughly 6.4% of the sample. Specimen: PBMCs. The receptors were sampled from a woman aged 25-40 years in good health and CMV-seropositive.

This chain uses TRBV6-5 with TRBJ1-5, with 7 bases fitting TRBD1. From germline, CDR1 is MNHEY and CDR2 SVGAGI. The CDR3 consists of 15 residues. With 0 bases clipped from V and 6 bases from J, the junction kept 5 bases outside the gene matches. CDR3 sequence reads: CASSYSTGSGQPQHF. Written as DNA, the CDR3 is TGTGCCAGCAGTTACTCGACAGGGAGCGGTCAGCCCCAGCATTTT.

CDR3 protein: CSVKVEGIYGYTF. The CDR3 bases are TGCAGCGTTAAAGTTGAGGGTATTTATGGCTACACCTTC. The V and J genes are TRBV29-1 and TRBJ1-2; D not resolved. This CDR3 has 13 amino acids. V lost 5 bases and J 5 bases, leaving 15 bases between the germline ends. The germline V gene has CDR1 SQVTM and CDR2 ANQGSEA.

This clone was picked up a small number of times. The J gene is TRBJ2-7, the V gene TRBV6-5, with D maybe TRBD1 (6 bases). This CDR3 has 13 residues. Germline V gene data show CDR1 as MNHEY and CDR2 as SVGAGI. V dropped 5 bases and J dropped 2 bases, with 10 bases sitting between them. For the CDR3, the DNA is TGTGCCAGCAGTCGTACAGGGCCCTACGAGCAGTACTTC. It specifies CASSRTGPYEQYF.

This chain connects TRBV21-1 to TRBJ2-5; whether TRBD2, the table's D call, matches the DNA was not checked. TRBV21-1 is a pseudogene. The CDR3 contains 13 residues. The CDR3 DNA reads TGTGCCAGCAGCAAAGTGAGGCGGGGGACCCAGTACTTC. Its translation: CASSKVRRGTQYF.

V gene TRBV2 combines with J gene TRBJ1-5, with D hard to call. The V end was cut by 8 bases, the J end by 10 bases, with 15 bases between. This CDR3 spans 12 amino acids. CDR1 is SNHLY, CDR2 FYNNEI, per germline. The CDR3 DNA reads as TGTGCCAGCTTTAGTCGGGGAGGACCCCAGCATTTT. Translation: CASFSRGGPQHF.

The J gene is TRBJ2-3, the V gene TRBV4-2, with TRBD2 matching over 12 bases. V lost 0 bases, J lost 1 base, and 2 bases stayed unmatched. The CDR3 consists of 17 residues. Germline V CDR1 and CDR2: LGHNA, YNFKEQ. CDR3 nucleotides: TGTGCCAGCAGCCAAGATCTAGCGGGGGGGGGCACAGATACGCAGTATTTT. Encoded protein: CASSQDLAGGGTDTQYF.

V and J are TRBV5-6 and TRBJ2-3; the match to TRBD1 covers 7 bases. This CDR3 is 14 amino acids long. CDR1 is SGHDT, CDR2 YYEEEE, per germline. Trimming at V came to 1 base and at J to 5 bases, leaving 4 bases not matched to a gene. The CDR3 DNA is TGTGCCAGCAGCTTGACAGGGGCCGTAGATACGCAGTATTTT. Residues: CASSLTGAVDTQYF.

The V call is TRBV29-1, the J call TRBJ2-1, with 9 bases fitting TRBD2. The CDR3 sequence is 12 residues long. CDR1 and CDR2 (germline): SQVTM, ANQGSEA. J gave up 6 bases and V 8 bases, and 5 bases lay outside the gene matches. The CDR3 DNA reads as TGCAGCACGGGACTAGCAGCCAATGAGCAGTTCTTC. This sequence encodes CSTGLAANEQFF.

The chain uses TRBV5-1 and TRBJ2-3, with 10 bases identical to TRBD2. The J segment lost 4 bases and the V segment lost 2 bases, leaving 4 bases of the junction unmatched. CDR1 is SGHRS and CDR2 is YFSETQ in the germline V gene. The CDR3 consists of 15 residues. The CDR3 nucleotides read TGCGCCAGCAGCTTATTTAGCGGGGGGTCAGATACGCAGTATTTT. This sequence encodes CASSLFSGGSDTQYF.

The chain recombines TRBV7-9 with TRBJ2-7, with TRBD1 matching over 10 bases. The CDR3 has 14 residues. Trimming at V came to 7 bases and at J to 4 bases, leaving 7 bases not matched to a gene. The V gene's germline CDR1 is SEHNR and CDR2 FQNEAQ (reference sequence). CDR3 in amino acids: CASTRQGAVYEQYF. The CDR3 DNA reads as TGTGCCAGCACCCGACAGGGGGCGGTTTACGAGCAGTACTTC.

This sequence joins TRBV6-1 and TRBJ2-2; TRBD2 might be the D (5 bases). V was trimmed by 4 bases and J by 5 bases, leaving 23 bases between them. Germline lookup yields CDR1 MNHNS and CDR2 SASEGT. There are 18 residues in the CDR3. The CDR3 is CASSGGLGADFRTGELFF. The CDR3 region has the DNA TGTGCCAGCAGTGGAGGGCTGGGAGCGGACTTCAGGACCGGGGAGCTGTTTTTT.

This sequence joins TRBV4-1 and TRBJ2-7, with D possibly matching TRBD2 (6 bases). V dropped 1 base and J dropped 5 bases, with 12 bases sitting between them. There are 14 residues in the CDR3. Germline loops: CDR1 MGHRA, CDR2 YSYEKL. CDR3: CASSQGNPSDEQYF. The CDR3 nucleotides read TGCGCCAGCAGCCAAGGGAACCCTAGCGACGAGCAGTACTTC.

The V call is TRBV5-1, the J call TRBJ2-3; TRBD1 matches at 7 bases. J lost 2 bases, V lost 5 bases, and 11 bases had no gene match. This CDR3 region has 16 residues. Per germline, CDR1 SGHRS and CDR2 YFSETQ. The DNA for the CDR3 is TGCGCCAGCAGACTACAGACAGGGACATTCACAGATACGCAGTATTTT. Encoded protein: CASRLQTGTFTDTQYF.

This clone was detected ten times or more. This chain links TRBV6-1 with TRBJ2-3, with D possibly being TRBD1 (7 bases). Germline assignment: CDR1 MNHNS and CDR2 SASEGT. The CDR3 totals 15 residues. V was cut by 4 bases and J by 3 bases, with 14 bases left in between. Written as DNA, the CDR3 is TGTGCCAGCAGTGTTGGAGGGGGCGCAACAGATACGCAGTATTTT. This codes for CASSVGGGATDTQYF.

The table lists this clone with a count of one. V and J are TRBV11-2 and TRBJ2-5; weak D call: TRBD2 (6 bases). This CDR3 has 16 amino acids. Trimming stripped 0 bases from V and 4 bases from J, with 15 bases between. Germline values: CDR1 SGHAT, CDR2 FQNNGV. CDR3 nucleotide sequence: TGTGCCAGCAGCTTAGATGTAGCGGCAGTCGGAGAGACCCAGTACTTC. Its protein product is CASSLDVAAVGETQYF. The full variable domain, completed using reference TRBV11-2 and TRBJ2-5, is EAGVAQSPRYKIIEKRQSVAFWCNPISGHATLYWYQQILGQGPKLLIQFQNNGVVDDSQLPKDRFSAERLKGVDSTLKIQPAKLEDSAVYLCASSLDVAAVGETQYFGPGTRLLVL.

The genes are TRBV5-6 and TRBJ2-3; the match to TRBD2 covers 12 bases. The CDR3 has 16 residues. V lost 3 bases to trimming and J lost 2 bases; unmatched junction nucleotides: 4. Germline-derived CDR1 and CDR2 are SGHDT and YYEEEE. The CDR3 protein is CASSSLAGGLTDTQYF. CDR3 sequence (DNA): TGTGCCAGCAGCTCCCTAGCGGGAGGGCTCACAGATACGCAGTATTTT.

The chain combines TRBV28 with TRBJ2-1; a weak D match, TRBD2 (5 bases). This CDR3 comprises 16 residues. V was pared by 3 bases and J by 0 bases, with 12 bases between. Germline V lookup: CDR1 MDHEN, CDR2 SYDVKM. The CDR3 region has the DNA TGTGCCAGCAGTTTTACGGGTCGGGGCTCCTACAATGAGCAGTTCTTC. Encoded protein: CASSFTGRGSYNEQFF.

The CDR3, as DNA: TGTGCCAGCAGTTTAAACAGGGCGACCACAGATACGCAGTATTTT. Translated: CASSLNRATTDTQYF. V is TRBV28 and J is TRBJ2-3, with D possibly matching TRBD1 (6 bases). Germline values: CDR1 MDHEN, CDR2 SYDVKM. The CDR3 consists of 15 residues. The V end lost 2 bases, the J end lost 2 bases, and 11 bases lay between the germline ends.

The rearrangement uses TRBV19 and TRBJ2-2, with 7 bases identical to TRBD1. Germline-derived CDR1 and CDR2 are LNHDA and SQIVND (reference sequence). The V and J ends lost 6 bases and 7 bases, in that order; junction bases with no gene match: 11. The CDR3 has 15 amino acids. CDR3 DNA sequence: TGTGCCAGTAGGCTGCCCGGGACAGTAAGCGGGGAGCTGTTTTTT. Protein sequence: CASRLPGTVSGELFF.

The chain joins TRBV6-6 to TRBJ2-2; 7 bases align to TRBD2. Losses at the gene ends were 2 bases for V and 3 bases for J; bases not matched to a gene: 3. This CDR3 is 15 amino acids long. Germline CDR1 MNHNY, CDR2 SVGAGI (reference sequence). The CDR3 region is CASSYLAGDTGELFF. In DNA form, the CDR3 reads TGTGCCAGCAGTTACCTTGCGGGAGACACCGGGGAGCTGTTTTTT.